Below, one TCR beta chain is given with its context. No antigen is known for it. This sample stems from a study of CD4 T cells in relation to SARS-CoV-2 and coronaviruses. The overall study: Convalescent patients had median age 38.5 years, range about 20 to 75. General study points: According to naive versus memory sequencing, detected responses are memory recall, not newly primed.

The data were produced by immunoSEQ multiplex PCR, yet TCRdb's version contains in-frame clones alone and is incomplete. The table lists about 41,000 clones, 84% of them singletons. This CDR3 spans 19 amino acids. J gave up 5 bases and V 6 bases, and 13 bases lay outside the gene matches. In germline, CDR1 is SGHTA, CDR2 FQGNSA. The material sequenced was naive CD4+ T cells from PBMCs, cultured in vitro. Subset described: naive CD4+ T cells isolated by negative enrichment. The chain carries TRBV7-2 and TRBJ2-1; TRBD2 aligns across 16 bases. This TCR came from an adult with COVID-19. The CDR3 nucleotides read TGTGCCAGCAGACCCGCGGGACTAGCGGGAGGGCCGCCGGACAATGAGCAGTTCTTC. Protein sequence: CASRPAGLAGGPPDNEQFF.